The 16 T cell receptor beta chains below were found in one sample sequenced in a study of T cells expressing NK-cell markers. TCRdb reprocessed the 5' RACE reads and reports one entry per CDR3 protein, with no DNA. This specimen shows approximately 22,000 distinct CDR3 sequences; the ten leading clones hold around 50%. The specimen sequenced was blood T cells: a sorted CD56 or NKG2C T cell subset, CD4+ or CD8+ T cells, or bulk PBMC T cells (not recorded which). These receptors were collected from a man aged 18-75 years in good health.

Here the CDR3 reads CSVDLTGANEKLFF. J is TRBJ1-4 and V is TRBV29-1; TCRdb proposes TRBD1, but this gene call is untestable without DNA. The CDR3 spans 14 residues. Germline CDR1 SQVTM, CDR2 ANQGSEA.

This chain connects TRBV7-9 to TRBJ1-1. The germline gives CDR1 SEHNR, CDR2 FQNEAQ (reference sequence). The CDR3 length is 15 residues. CDR3 loop: CASSLSGRLNTEAFF.

The chain couples TRBV27 to TRBJ1-1; TCRdb names TRBD1, which stays unverified in the absence of DNA. Germline V gene sequence: CDR1 MNHEY, CDR2 SMNVEV (reference sequence). The CDR3 contains 13 residues. This CDR3 reads CASGTQGYTEAFF.

The chain uses TRBV27 and TRBJ2-7; TCRdb selects TRBD1, and the lack of DNA leaves this call unchecked. The CDR3 contains 14 residues. Germline V CDR1 and CDR2: MNHEY, SMNVEV (reference sequence). CDR3 region: CASSRQGTPYEQYF.

The rearrangement uses TRBV7-9 and TRBJ2-3. CDR3 length: 14 amino acids. The germline V gene encodes CDR1 SEHNR and CDR2 FQNEAQ (reference sequence). CDR3 residues: CASSLSKGSDTQYF.

V is TRBV2 and J is TRBJ2-1; TCRdb's D gene call, TRBD1, goes unchecked for lack of DNA. Germline lookup yields CDR1 SNHLY and CDR2 FYNNEI. The CDR3 contains 14 residues. Here the CDR3 reads CASSTGRSYNEQFF.

The V call is TRBV15, the J call TRBJ1-5; TCRdb's assignment of TRBD1 cannot be checked, as there is no DNA. The CDR3 extends over 18 amino acids. Germline V lookup: CDR1 LNHNV, CDR2 YYDKDF (reference sequence). The CDR3 loop is CATSRDGSDTYSNQPQHF.

This rearrangement joins TRBV11-2 to TRBJ2-5; TCRdb reports TRBD2, a call that lacks DNA to check it against. Germline assignment: CDR1 SGHAT and CDR2 FQNNGV. The CDR3 totals 18 residues. The CDR3 sequence is CASSLQLAGEFSRETQYF.

CDR3 amino acids: CSASRGSGGAAKNIQYF. The genes are TRBV20-1 and TRBJ2-4; the TCRdb call, TRBD2, lacks DNA for checking. The CDR3 is made up of 17 amino acids. Germline V gene data show CDR1 as DFQATT and CDR2 as SNEGSKA (reference sequence).

This chain connects TRBV28 to TRBJ2-1; TCRdb names TRBD2, which stays unverified in the absence of DNA. Germline CDR1 is MDHEN and CDR2 is SYDVKM. The length of the CDR3 is 17 residues. The CDR3 spells CASRAIVGEKAYNEQFF.

V is TRBV5-1 and J is TRBJ1-4; the D call from TCRdb, TRBD1, cannot be confirmed without DNA. The germline CDR1 and CDR2 sequences are SGHRS and YFSETQ. The CDR3 covers 15 residues. CDR3 sequence reads: CASSRTGTKDEKLFF.

This chain uses TRBV30 with TRBJ2-1; the D call of TRBD2 rests on TCRdb alone, since no DNA is present to check it. The CDR3 loop spans 15 amino acids. Germline V gene sequence: CDR1 GTSNPN, CDR2 SVGIG (reference sequence). The CDR3 region is CACDGPGLAVGGQFF.

The CDR3 protein is CASSHGDRNTYEQYF. The chain employs TRBV5-1 and TRBJ2-7; TCRdb selects TRBD1, and the lack of DNA leaves this call unchecked. This CDR3 is 15 amino acids long. In germline, CDR1 is SGHRS, CDR2 YFSETQ.

V and J are TRBV20-1 and TRBJ1-5. From germline, CDR1 is DFQATT and CDR2 SNEGSKA (reference sequence). This CDR3 contains 15 residues. The CDR3 protein is CSARGGSRDNQPQHF.

V usage is TRBV20-1 and J usage is TRBJ2-3; checking the TCRdb D call of TRBD1 is not possible without DNA. Germline V gene sequence: CDR1 DFQATT, CDR2 SNEGSKA (reference sequence). This CDR3 is built from 15 residues. The CDR3 sequence: CSARVRDWVTDMQYF.

J is TRBJ1-4 and V is TRBV25-1; TCRdb picks TRBD1, but there is no DNA to check that call. The CDR3 contains 13 residues. The germline CDR1 and CDR2 sequences are MGHDK and SYGVNS. This chain's CDR3 is CATTGTGEKLFFF.